A single sample gave rise to the 28 T cell receptor beta chains below, sequenced in a study of T cells in Graves' hyperthyroidism and ophthalmopathy. Using RNA transcripts as the source, TCR beta CDR3 regions were amplified. HTBI primers were the set used in a first-round RT-PCR of the TCR CDR3. Each CDR3 protein gets one entry after TCRdb re-called the multiplex PCR reads with MiXCR. This sample has roughly 260,000 distinct CDR3 sequences, with about 14% found just once. The sample taken for sequencing was blood. The receptors derive from a woman between 40 and 55 years old with Graves' hyperthyroidism that later progressed to Graves' ophthalmopathy.

The gene calls are TRBV5-4 and TRBJ1-3; a weak D match, TRBD1 (6 bases). CDR3 length equals 15 residues. Germline CDR1 is SGHNT and CDR2 is YYREEE (reference sequence). Deletions cut 4 bases from V and 7 bases from J, with 18 bases between. This CDR3 reads CASSLSRDIWNTIYF. In DNA form, the CDR3 reads TGTGCCAGCAGCCTAAGCCGGGACATATGGAACACCATATATTTT.

This clonotype was observed a single time. J is TRBJ1-2 and V is TRBV9; the D gene is possibly TRBD1 (5 bases). Germline CDR1 SGDLS, CDR2 YYNGEE. The CDR3 covers 15 residues. V was shortened by 4 bases and J by 8 bases, with 21 bases between the two germline ends. CDR3 in DNA: TGTGCCAGCAGCCCAACTAGACAGCAACCCGCGGGCTACACCTTC. Translated, it gives CASSPTRQQPAGYTF.

This clonotype was found once. A much larger clone sits a single nucleotide away, making a read error possible. The rearrangement links TRBV5-1 to TRBJ1-2, with D possibly matching TRBD1 (5 bases). Per the germline V gene, CDR1 is SGHRS and CDR2 is YFSETQ. This CDR3 has 13 amino acids. The CDR3 nucleotides are TGCGCCCGCAGCTTGGATTTGGGGCAAGGCTACACCTTC. Protein sequence: CARSLDLGQGYTF.

This clonotype showed up many times. V is TRBV9 and J is TRBJ1-4; 8 nucleotides match TRBD1. The CDR3 spans 14 residues. Germline CDR1 and CDR2: SGDLS and YYNGEE. V gave up 3 bases and J gave up 8 bases; unmatched junction bases: 6. This CDR3 reads CASSARTGNEKLFF. The CDR3 DNA follows: TGTGCCAGCAGCGCCAGGACAGGGAACGAAAAACTGTTTTTT. The full variable domain, with the rest looked up from reference TRBV9 and TRBJ1-4, is DSGVTQTPKHLITATGQRVTLRCSPRSGDLSVYWYQQSLDQGLQFLIQYYNGEERAKGNILERFSAQQFPDLHSELNLSSLELGDSALYFCASSARTGNEKLFFGSGTQLSVL.

In its sample, this clonotype was seen many times. This rearrangement joins TRBV20-1 to TRBJ1-2; D not certain. With 3 bases removed from V and 3 bases from J, the gap between germline ends came to 17 bases. Germline V lookup: CDR1 DFQATT, CDR2 SNEGSKA (reference sequence). CDR3 length: 15 residues. Written as DNA, the CDR3 is TGCAGTGCTAGCTGCGAGGATCTCGTCCACTATGGCTACACCTTC. This sequence encodes CSASCEDLVHYGYTF.

The chain joins TRBV15 to TRBJ1-5; unclear D gene. V lost 0 bases and J lost 3, with 9 bases in between. This CDR3 spans 15 amino acids. Looked up from germline, CDR1 is LNHNV and CDR2 is YYDKDF (reference sequence). For the CDR3, the DNA is TGTGCCACCAGCAGAGATTATGAAACCAATCAGCCCCAGCATTTT. Its translation: CATSRDYETNQPQHF.

This rearrangement joins TRBV19 to TRBJ2-7, with TRBD1 as a possible D gene (6 bases). Between the trimmed V and J ends, which lost 9 bases and 0 bases, there was a span of 12 bases. This CDR3 has 13 amino acids. Germline V lookup: CDR1 LNHDA, CDR2 SQIVND (reference sequence). In DNA form, the CDR3 reads TGTGCCAGGAGGACAGTGAACTCCTACGAGCAGTACTTC. Protein: CARRTVNSYEQYF.

In this sample, this clonotype turned up many times. This sequence joins TRBV9 and TRBJ2-3; weak D call: TRBD2 (6 bases). The V end was cut by 3 bases, the J end by 5 bases, with 13 bases between. Per germline, CDR1 SGDLS and CDR2 YYNGEE. The CDR3 spans 14 residues. CDR3 loop: CASSGGGSEDTQYF. The CDR3 region has the DNA TGTGCCAGCAGCGGTGGGGGGAGTGAAGATACGCAGTATTTT.

This clonotype has just a few counts. V and J are TRBV15 and TRBJ2-7; the match to TRBD1 covers 10 bases. V dropped 3 bases and J dropped 5; count of bases not matched to a gene: 4. The CDR3 has 14 amino acids. Per the germline V gene, CDR1 is LNHNV and CDR2 is YYDKDF (reference sequence). CDR3 coding DNA: TGTGCCACCAGCAGGGGACAGGGGAGCCACGAGCAGTACTTC. This codes for CATSRGQGSHEQYF.

This clonotype came up many times. The CDR3 nucleotides read TGTGCCAGCAGCCAAGTCCGTCATCTGGGGCGGGGGCGAGAGACCCAGTACTTC. This sequence encodes CASSQVRHLGRGRETQYF. This rearrangement joins TRBV3-1 to TRBJ2-5, with D perhaps matching TRBD2 (7 bases). This CDR3 has 18 amino acids. CDR1 and CDR2 (germline): LGHDT, YNNKEL (reference sequence). Deletions cut 1 base from V and 4 bases from J, with 22 bases between.

This clonotype was counted at least ten times. The chain recombines TRBV28 with TRBJ2-3; unclear D gene. Trimming pared 6 bases from V and 5 bases from J, leaving 12 bases between. Germline CDR1 and CDR2: MDHEN and SYDVKM. This CDR3 has 13 residues. This chain's CDR3 is CASSRSVEDTQYF. The CDR3 DNA is TGTGCCAGCAGCCGAAGCGTCGAAGATACGCAGTATTTT.

The chain couples TRBV19 to TRBJ1-1; D uncertain. The V gene lost 7 bases and the J gene lost 2 bases, with 14 bases spanning the gap. There are 14 residues in the CDR3. Germline values: CDR1 LNHDA, CDR2 SQIVND (reference sequence). The DNA for the CDR3 is TGTGCCAGTATGGCCGTTCCGGCCAACACTGAAGCTTTCTTT. Translation: CASMAVPANTEAFF.

This clonotype was counted at least ten times. The V call is TRBV20-1, the J call TRBJ1-3, with unresolved D. Trimming removed 2 bases at V and 0 bases at J, with 8 bases between. CDR3 length equals 14 residues. Germline assignment: CDR1 DFQATT and CDR2 SNEGSKA (reference sequence). This CDR3 is CSARYAASGNTIYF. Written as DNA, the CDR3 is TGCAGTGCTAGATATGCGGCCTCTGGAAACACCATATATTTT.

This clonotype was seen repeatedly, ten times or more. The chain carries TRBV27 and TRBJ2-5; 8 positions match TRBD1. CDR1 is MNHEY and CDR2 is SMNVEV in the germline V gene (reference sequence). This CDR3 is 13 amino acids long. With V trimmed by 5 bases and J by 4 bases, 3 bases remained unmatched. CDR3 nucleotide sequence: TGTGCCAGCAGTCTCACAGGGGGAGAGACCCAGTACTTC. Protein product: CASSLTGGETQYF.

This clonotype has a count of ten or more. The chain carries TRBV5-8 and TRBJ1-1; D might be TRBD1 (5 bases). In germline, CDR1 is SGHTS, CDR2 YDEGEE. The length of the CDR3 is 16 residues. Trimming cost V 0 bases and J 0 bases, with 12 bases left between them. This CDR3 is CASSLGWTPLNTEAFF. CDR3 DNA: TGTGCCAGCAGCTTGGGGTGGACACCTTTGAACACTGAAGCTTTCTTT.

The chain combines TRBV4-2 with TRBJ2-1; tentatively, D is TRBD2 (5 bases). This CDR3 is 16 amino acids long. With 0 bases removed from V and 5 bases from J, the gap between germline ends came to 14 bases. Germline CDR1 is LGHNA and CDR2 is YNFKEQ. The CDR3 nucleotides are TGTGCCAGCAGCCAAGATATGGTAGCGCACCACAATGAGCAGTTCTTC. Translated, it gives CASSQDMVAHHNEQFF.

This clonotype was counted at least ten times. The rearrangement joins TRBV18 to TRBJ2-1; D gene ambiguous. The CDR3 length is 12 residues. V shed 3 bases and J shed 9 bases, with 9 bases lying between them. The germline gives CDR1 KGHSH, CDR2 LQKENI. This CDR3 reads CASSPPVGEQFF. The DNA for the CDR3 is TGTGCCAGCTCACCCCCCGTGGGTGAGCAGTTCTTC.

In its sample, this clonotype was seen many times. The chain links TRBV6-1 to TRBJ2-7; 9 nucleotides match TRBD1. Germline CDR1 MNHNS, CDR2 SASEGT. V shed 3 bases, J shed 6 bases, and the junction held 9 bases outside the gene matches. The CDR3 spans 15 residues. CDR3 sequence: CASSDSGTGRGEQYF. The CDR3 region has the DNA TGTGCCAGCAGTGACTCCGGGACAGGGCGAGGCGAGCAGTACTTC.

This clonotype was seen many times. The chain employs TRBV18 and TRBJ2-2; D gene ambiguous. V was cut by 6 bases and J by 7 bases, with 9 bases left in between. Germline CDR1 KGHSH, CDR2 LQKENI. CDR3 length: 12 amino acids. This CDR3 is CASSEYGGELFF. In DNA, the CDR3 is TGTGCCAGCTCGGAGTATGGCGGGGAGCTGTTTTTT.

This clonotype was picked up many times. The chain employs TRBV6-1 and TRBJ2-2; D remains ambiguous. This CDR3 is built from 17 residues. Germline V gives CDR1 MNHNS, CDR2 SASEGT. V lost 8 bases and J lost 6, with 25 bases in between. The CDR3 reads CASRWNLVVSGAGELFF. In nucleotides, the CDR3 is TGTGCCAGCCGGTGGAATTTAGTTGTGTCTGGAGCCGGGGAGCTGTTTTTT.

This clonotype was counted at least ten times. One junction end does not reproduce the germline sequence, and a read error may be involved. The rearrangement joins TRBV7-7 to TRBJ2-1, with D hard to call. This CDR3 comprises 13 residues. CDR1 and CDR2 from the germline V gene are SSHAT and FNYEAQ (reference sequence). CDR3 coding DNA: TGTGCTAGCAGCTTAGCTGGCCTCGATGAGCAGTTCTTC. Translation: CASSLAGLDEQFF.

This clonotype was seen many times. This chain uses TRBV7-2 with TRBJ2-1; no reliable D call. CDR1 and CDR2 from the germline V gene are SGHTA and FQGNSA. V lost 2 bases, J lost 7 bases, and 6 bases lay in between. This CDR3 contains 12 residues. This CDR3 is CASSLNGNEQFF. Written as DNA, the CDR3 is TGTGCCAGCAGCTTAAACGGGAATGAGCAGTTCTTC.

This clonotype has ten or more counts. The chain carries TRBV7-9 and TRBJ2-7, with D tentatively TRBD2 (7 bases). V lost 7 bases, J lost 3 bases, and 16 bases lay in between. The germline CDR1 and CDR2 sequences are SEHNR and FQNEAQ (reference sequence). The CDR3 length is 14 residues. The CDR3 region is CASTGRGASYEQYF. CDR3 in DNA: TGTGCCAGCACCGGACGGGGGGCAAGCTACGAGCAGTACTTC.

This clonotype was counted between two and nine times. The chain combines TRBV6-1 with TRBJ2-1; possibly TRBD2 for D (5 bases). CDR1 and CDR2 (germline): MNHNS, SASEGT. V was clipped by 5 bases and J by 6 bases, with 20 bases between them. The CDR3 totals 16 residues. The DNA for the CDR3 is TGTGCCAGCAGTCTTAACGAGGGATTCCCGGGCAATGAGCAGTTCTTC. It codes for CASSLNEGFPGNEQFF.

This chain uses TRBV29-1 with TRBJ1-4; no definite D call. CDR1 SQVTM and CDR2 ANQGSEA come from the germline V gene. The CDR3 has 13 residues. V dropped 4 bases and J dropped 3 bases, with 9 bases sitting between them. CDR3 DNA sequence: TGCAGCGTTGGCCACACCGCTAATGAAAAACTGTTTTTT. It encodes CSVGHTANEKLFF.

The gene calls are TRBV10-1 and TRBJ2-4; 7 bases are a match to TRBD2. After removal of 3 bases from V and 3 bases from J, the junction contained 5 bases not matched to a gene. The germline gives CDR1 WNHNN, CDR2 SYGVQD (reference sequence). The CDR3 has 15 amino acids. The CDR3 loop reads CASSDQREFKNIQYF. The CDR3 DNA reads as TGCGCCAGCAGTGATCAGCGGGAATTCAAAAACATTCAGTACTTC.

The chain carries TRBV19 and TRBJ1-5, with 7 positions matching TRBD1. The length of the CDR3 is 15 residues. Germline V gene sequence: CDR1 LNHDA, CDR2 SQIVND (reference sequence). V gave up 4 bases and J gave up 4 bases; unmatched junction bases: 7. The CDR3 nucleotides read TGTGCCAGTAGTAGAAAGACAGGGAGAAATCAGCCCCAGCATTTT. Amino acids: CASSRKTGRNQPQHF.

The CDR3 sequence: CASSLSWRDGPTDTQYF. The CDR3 nucleotides are TGTGCCAGCAGTTTATCCTGGCGGGATGGCCCTACAGATACGCAGTATTTT. V usage is TRBV28 and J usage is TRBJ2-3; a possible D gene is TRBD2 (6 bases). V lost 1 base and J lost 3, with 17 bases in between. The CDR3 loop spans 17 amino acids. The germline V gene has CDR1 MDHEN and CDR2 SYDVKM.